There are a few counts of the clone carrying this T cell receptor (beta chain). Its antigen is unidentified. Barcoded TCR alpha and TCR beta cDNA libraries with UMIs came from 5'RACE using constant-segment primers. A single record per CDR3 protein comes from TCRdb applying MiXCR to the 5' RACE reads. The data show around 300,000 distinct CDR3 sequences, roughly 13% seen once. The data are from a study of T-cell memory formation after mild COVID-19. Study at large: TCR clusters largely stayed donor specific.

This CDR3 region has 14 residues. The germline CDR1 and CDR2 sequences are SGHNT and YYREEE (reference sequence). V lost 2 bases and J 3 bases, leaving 11 bases between the germline ends. Study results and limitations: Unconfirmed was the SARS-CoV-2 specificity of second-wave clones that peaked on day 37. CD4/CD8 balance held among clones contracting day 15 to 85, and later expanders leaned CD4+.

The material sequenced was PBMCs or a T cell subset sorted from them (not recorded which). J is TRBJ1-2 and V is TRBV5-4, with D uncertain. This TCR derives from a man younger than 35 who had mild COVID-19 (a few samples of this study predate the infection). Cell type and time point are not known. The CDR3 DNA is TGTGCCAGCAGCTTCAGGACGCCGGACTATGGCTACACCTTC. Amino acids: CASSFRTPDYGYTF. The whole variable domain, filled in from reference TRBV5-4 and TRBJ1-2, reads ETGVTQSPTHLIKTRGQQVTLRCSSQSGHNTVSWYQQALGQGPQFIFQYYREEENGRGNFPPRFSGLQFPNYSSELNVNALELDDSALYLCASSFRTPDYGYTFGSGTRLTVV.